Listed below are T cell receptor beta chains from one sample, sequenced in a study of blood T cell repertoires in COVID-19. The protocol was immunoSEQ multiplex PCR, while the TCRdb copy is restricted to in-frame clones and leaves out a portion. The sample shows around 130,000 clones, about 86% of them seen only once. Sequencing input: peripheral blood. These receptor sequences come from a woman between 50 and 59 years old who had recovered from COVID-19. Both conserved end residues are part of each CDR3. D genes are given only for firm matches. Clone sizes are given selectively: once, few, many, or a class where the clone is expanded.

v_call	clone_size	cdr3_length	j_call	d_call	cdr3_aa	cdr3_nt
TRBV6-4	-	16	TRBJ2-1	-	CASSDSAGTIFNEQFF	TGTGCCAGCAGTGACTCAGCGGGTACCATTTTTAATGAGCAGTTCTTC
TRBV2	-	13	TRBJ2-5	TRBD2	CASNGEGGETQYF	TGTGCCAGCAACGGGGAGGGCGGGGAGACCCAGTACTTC
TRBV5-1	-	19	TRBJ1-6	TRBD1	CASSLTRQGDRNSNSPLHF	TGCGCCAGCAGCTTGACTCGACAGGGTGATAGGAATAGTAATTCACCCCTCCACTTT
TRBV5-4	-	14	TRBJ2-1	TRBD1	CASSLVTGSHEQFF	TGTGCCAGCAGCTTGGTGACAGGGAGCCATGAGCAGTTCTTC
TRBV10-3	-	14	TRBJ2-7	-	CAISEGAGRSEQYF	TGTGCCATCAGTGAGGGTGCAGGGAGGTCCGAGCAGTACTTC
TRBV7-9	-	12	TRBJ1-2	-	CASGRDPGGYTF	TGTGCCAGCGGCAGGGATCCCGGTGGCTACACCTTC
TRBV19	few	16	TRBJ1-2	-	CASSISRVRSNYGYTF	TGTGCCAGTAGTATAAGCAGGGTGAGGTCGAACTATGGCTACACCTTC
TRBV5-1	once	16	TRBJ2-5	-	CASSYMGSTFQETQYF	TGCGCCAGCAGCTATATGGGGAGTACGTTCCAAGAGACCCAGTACTTC
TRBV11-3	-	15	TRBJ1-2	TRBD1	CASSLNSGGIYGYTF	TGTGCCAGCAGCCTAAATTCAGGGGGCATCTATGGCTACACCTTC
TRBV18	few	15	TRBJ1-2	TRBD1	CASSPSTGIDYGYTF	TGTGCCAGCTCACCCTCGACAGGGATCGACTATGGCTACACCTTC
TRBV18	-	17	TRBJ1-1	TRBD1	CASSHLRVEGAKTEAFF	TGTGCCAGCTCACATCTAAGGGTAGAGGGGGCGAAAACTGAAGCTTTCTTT
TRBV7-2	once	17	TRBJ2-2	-	CASSLAAGSGNTGELFF	TGTGCCAGCAGCTTAGCGGCGGGGTCCGGGAACACCGGGGAGCTGTTTTTT
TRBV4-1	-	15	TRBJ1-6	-	CASSRGGGRNSPLHF	TGCGCCAGCAGCCGAGGCGGGGGTCGTAATTCACCCCTCCACTTT
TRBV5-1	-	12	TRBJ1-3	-	CASSLDSNTIYF	TGCGCCAGCAGCTTGGATAGCAACACCATATATTTT
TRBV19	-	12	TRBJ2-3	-	CASSRRADTQYF	TGTGCCAGTAGTAGGAGGGCAGATACGCAGTATTTT
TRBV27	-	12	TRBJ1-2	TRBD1	CASSPDRVGYTF	TGTGCCAGCAGCCCCGACAGGGTAGGCTACACCTTC
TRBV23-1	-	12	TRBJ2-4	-	CASSQRQNIQYF	TGCGCCAGCAGTCAACGTCAGAACATTCAGTACTTC
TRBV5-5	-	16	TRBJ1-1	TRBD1	CASSVGARDRGTEAFF	TGTGCCAGCAGCGTTGGGGCCCGGGACAGGGGTACTGAAGCTTTCTTT
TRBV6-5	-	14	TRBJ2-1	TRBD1	CASKRQGAYNEQFF	TGTGCCAGCAAGAGGCAGGGGGCCTACAATGAGCAGTTCTTC
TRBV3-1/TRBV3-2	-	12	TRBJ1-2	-	CASSQDLRGYTF	TGTGCCAGCAGCCAAGATCTAAGAGGCTACACCTTC
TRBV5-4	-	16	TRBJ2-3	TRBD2	CASTPLAGVGTDTQYF	TGTGCCAGCACCCCTTTAGCGGGTGTGGGCACAGATACGCAGTATTTT
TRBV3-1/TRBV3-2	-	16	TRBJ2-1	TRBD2	CASSQKVAGVYNEQFF	TGTGCCAGCAGCCAAAAAGTAGCGGGGGTCTACAATGAGCAGTTCTTC
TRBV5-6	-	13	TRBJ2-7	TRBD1	CASSVGQTYEQYF	TGTGCCAGCAGCGTGGGACAGACCTACGAGCAGTACTTC
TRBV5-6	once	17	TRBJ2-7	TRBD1	CASSPYLTGGRAYEQYF	TGTGCCAGCAGCCCTTACTTAACAGGGGGACGGGCCTACGAGCAGTACTTC
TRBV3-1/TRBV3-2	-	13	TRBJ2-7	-	CASSFYRDLEQYF	TGTGCCAGCAGCTTCTACAGGGATCTCGAGCAGTACTTC
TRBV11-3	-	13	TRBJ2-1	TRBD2	CASASGGGNEQFF	TGTGCCAGCGCCTCGGGGGGGGGTAATGAGCAGTTCTTC
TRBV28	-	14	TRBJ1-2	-	CASSLLGANYGYTF	TGTGCCAGCAGTTTACTCGGGGCTAACTATGGCTACACCTTC
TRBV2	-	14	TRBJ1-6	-	CASNQMAGDSPLHF	TGTGCCAGCAACCAAATGGCAGGGGATTCACCCCTCCACTTT
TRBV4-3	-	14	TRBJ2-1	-	CASSQDQAYNEQFF	TGCGCCAGCAGCCAAGATCAAGCGTACAATGAGCAGTTCTTC
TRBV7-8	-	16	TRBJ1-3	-	CASSLHPGLSGNTIYF	TGTGCCAGCAGCTTACACCCAGGCCTCTCTGGAAACACCATATATTTT
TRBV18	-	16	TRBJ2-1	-	CASSSQRGFSYNEQFF	TGTGCCAGCTCATCACAAAGGGGCTTCTCCTACAATGAGCAGTTCTTC
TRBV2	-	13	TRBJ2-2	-	CASNPQGTGELFF	TGTGCCAGTAACCCTCAGGGAACCGGGGAGCTGTTTTTT
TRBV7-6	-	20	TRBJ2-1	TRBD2	CASSSTFQHPAGGSHGEQFF	TGTGCCAGCAGCTCCACCTTTCAGCACCCCGCGGGGGGTTCACACGGTGAGCAGTTCTTC
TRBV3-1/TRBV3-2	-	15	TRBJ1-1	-	CASSPPDRGNTEAFF	TGTGCCAGCAGCCCCCCCGACAGAGGCAACACTGAAGCTTTCTTT
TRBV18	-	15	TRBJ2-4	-	CASSPPQGPKNIQYF	TGTGCCAGCTCACCACCCCAGGGGCCCAAAAACATTCAGTACTTC
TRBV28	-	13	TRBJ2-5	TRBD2	CASSLGVAGTQYF	TGTGCCAGCAGCCTCGGGGTAGCGGGGACCCAGTACTTC
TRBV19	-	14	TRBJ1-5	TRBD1	CASSVDRGDQPQHF	TGTGCCAGTAGTGTTGACAGGGGTGACCAGCCCCAGCATTTT
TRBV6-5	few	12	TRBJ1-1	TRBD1	CASRTGVTEAFF	TGTGCCAGCAGAACAGGGGTTACTGAAGCTTTCTTT
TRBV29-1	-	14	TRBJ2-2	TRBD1	CSVKGQANTGELFF	TGCAGCGTTAAAGGACAGGCGAACACCGGGGAGCTGTTTTTT
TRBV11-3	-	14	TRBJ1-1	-	CASSLGGLNTEAFF	TGTGCCAGCAGCTTAGGGGGGCTGAACACTGAAGCTTTCTTT
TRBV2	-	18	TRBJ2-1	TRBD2	CASSEGLAANRRGNEQFF	TGTGCCAGCAGTGAGGGACTAGCGGCCAACCGTAGGGGGAATGAGCAGTTCTTC
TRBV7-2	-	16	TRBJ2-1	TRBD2	CASSYLPRTGGFEQFF	TGTGCCAGCAGCTACCTACCCCGGACGGGAGGATTTGAGCAGTTCTTC
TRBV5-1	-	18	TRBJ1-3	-	CASSPGVGLSHSGNTIYF	TGCGCCAGCAGCCCAGGGGTCGGCCTCTCACACTCTGGAAACACCATATATTTT
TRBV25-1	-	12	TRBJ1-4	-	CASSGGSFRLFF	TGTGCCAGCAGTGGAGGGAGTTTTCGGCTGTTTTTT
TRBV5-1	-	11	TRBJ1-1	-	CASSATDEAFF	TGCGCCAGCAGCGCGACAGATGAAGCTTTCTTT
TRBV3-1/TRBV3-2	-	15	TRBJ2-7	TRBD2	CASSQPGTRVYEQYF	TGTGCCAGCAGCCAACCGGGGACTAGAGTCTACGAGCAGTACTTC
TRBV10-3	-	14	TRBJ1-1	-	CATRPGGDNTEAFF	TGTGCCACCCGCCCAGGAGGTGATAACACTGAAGCTTTCTTT
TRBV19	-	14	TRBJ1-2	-	CASSQGSANYGYTF	TGTGCCAGTTCTCAGGGATCAGCCAACTATGGCTACACCTTC
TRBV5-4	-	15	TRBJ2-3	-	CASSLTGGGTDTQYF	TGTGCCAGCAGCTTGACGGGGGGCGGGACAGATACGCAGTATTTT
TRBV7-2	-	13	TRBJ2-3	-	CASTPRRTDTQYF	TGTGCCAGCACCCCGCGTCGCACAGATACGCAGTATTTT
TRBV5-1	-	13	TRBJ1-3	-	CASSLGGENTIYF	TGCGCCAGCAGCTTGGGAGGAGAAAACACCATATATTTT
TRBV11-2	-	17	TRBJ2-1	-	CASSLEIAGAGGNEQFF	TGTGCCAGCAGCTTAGAGATTGCTGGAGCCGGGGGAAATGAGCAGTTCTTC
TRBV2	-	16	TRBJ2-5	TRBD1	CASMRQGASIQETQYF	TGTGCCAGTATGAGACAGGGGGCGTCGATACAAGAGACCCAGTACTTC
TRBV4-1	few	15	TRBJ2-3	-	CASSQPGGITDTQYF	TGCGCCAGCAGCCAACCAGGGGGGATTACAGATACGCAGTATTTT
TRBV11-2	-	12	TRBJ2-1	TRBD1	CASSFPQGEQFF	TGTGCCAGCAGCTTTCCACAGGGGGAGCAGTTCTTC
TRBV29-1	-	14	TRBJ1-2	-	CSVDVGGANYGYTF	TGCAGCGTTGATGTGGGGGGTGCTAACTATGGCTACACCTTC
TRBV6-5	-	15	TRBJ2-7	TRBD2	CASSQETSGRYEQYF	TGTGCCAGCAGCCAAGAGACTAGCGGGAGATACGAGCAGTACTTC